This T cell receptor beta chain was profiled in a study of T cells in Graves' hyperthyroidism and ophthalmopathy. There are many counts of this clonotype. At least 3 on the Clinical Activity Score was recorded for ophthalmopathy patients, who also had NOSPECS grade at least 4 and duration under 3 months. The investigators amplified TCR beta CDR3 regions from RNA transcripts. First-round RT-PCR with HTBI primers amplified the TCR CDR3 region. Each CDR3 protein is one row after TCRdb ran MiXCR on the multiplex PCR reads. This table holds hundreds of thousands of distinct CDR3 sequences, more than 15% found once. Sequenced sample: blood. The TCR sequence derives from a woman between 40 and 55 years old with Graves' ophthalmopathy.

The CDR3 DNA reads as TGTGCCAGCAGAAGAGGGACGACCGGAAATCAGCCCCAGCATTTT. Translated: CASRRGTTGNQPQHF. The J gene is TRBJ1-5, the V gene TRBV12-3 or TRBV12-4; D possibly corresponds to TRBD1 (5 bases). The CDR3 is made up of 15 amino acids. Trimming took 6 bases from V and 4 from J, leaving 16 bases between them.